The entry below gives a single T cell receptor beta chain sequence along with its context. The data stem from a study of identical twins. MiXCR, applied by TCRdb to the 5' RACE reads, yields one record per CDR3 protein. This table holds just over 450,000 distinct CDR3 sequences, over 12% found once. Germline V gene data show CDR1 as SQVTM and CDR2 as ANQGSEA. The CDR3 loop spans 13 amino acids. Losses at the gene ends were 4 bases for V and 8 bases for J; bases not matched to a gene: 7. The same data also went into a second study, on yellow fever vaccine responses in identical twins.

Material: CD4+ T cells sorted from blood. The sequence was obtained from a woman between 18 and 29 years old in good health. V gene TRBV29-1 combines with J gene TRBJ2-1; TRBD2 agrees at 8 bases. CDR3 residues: CSVVAGGIYEQFF. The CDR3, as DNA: TGCAGCGTTGTGGCGGGAGGTATCTATGAGCAGTTCTTC.